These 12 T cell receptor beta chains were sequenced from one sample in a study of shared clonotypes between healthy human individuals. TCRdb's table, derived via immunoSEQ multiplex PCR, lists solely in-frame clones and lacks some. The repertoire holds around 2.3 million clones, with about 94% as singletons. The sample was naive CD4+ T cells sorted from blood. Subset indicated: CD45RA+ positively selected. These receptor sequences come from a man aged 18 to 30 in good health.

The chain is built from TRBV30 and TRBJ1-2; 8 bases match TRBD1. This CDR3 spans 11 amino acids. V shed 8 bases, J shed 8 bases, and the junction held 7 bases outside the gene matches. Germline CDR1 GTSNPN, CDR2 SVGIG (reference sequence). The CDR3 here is CARRQGIGYTF. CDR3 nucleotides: TGTGCCCGAAGACAGGGGATAGGCTACACCTTC.

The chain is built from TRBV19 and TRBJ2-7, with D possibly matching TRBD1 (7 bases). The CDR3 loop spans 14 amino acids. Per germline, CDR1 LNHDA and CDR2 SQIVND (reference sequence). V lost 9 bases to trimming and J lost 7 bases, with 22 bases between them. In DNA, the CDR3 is TGTGCCAGCGGGCTGGCAGGGGGGACGGGAGAGCAGTACTTC. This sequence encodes CASGLAGGTGEQYF.

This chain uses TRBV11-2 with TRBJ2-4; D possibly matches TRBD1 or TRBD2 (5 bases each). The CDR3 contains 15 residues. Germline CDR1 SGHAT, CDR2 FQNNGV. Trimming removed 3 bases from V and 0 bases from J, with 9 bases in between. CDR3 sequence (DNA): TGTGCCAGCAGCTTCGAGGGGCTAGCCAAAAACATTCAGTACTTC. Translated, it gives CASSFEGLAKNIQYF. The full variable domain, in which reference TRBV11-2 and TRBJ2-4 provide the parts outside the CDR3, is EAGVAQSPRYKIIEKRQSVAFWCNPISGHATLYWYQQILGQGPKLLIQFQNNGVVDDSQLPKDRFSAERLKGVDSTLKIQPAKLEDSAVYLCASSFEGLAKNIQYFGAGTRLSVL.

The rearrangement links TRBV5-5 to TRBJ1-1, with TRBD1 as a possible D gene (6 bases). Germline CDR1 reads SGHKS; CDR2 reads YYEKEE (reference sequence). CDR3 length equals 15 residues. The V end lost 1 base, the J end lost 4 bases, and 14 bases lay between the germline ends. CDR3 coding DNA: TGTGCCAGCAGCTTGTGGGTGACAGGAAGCACTGAAGCTTTCTTT. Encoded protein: CASSLWVTGSTEAFF.

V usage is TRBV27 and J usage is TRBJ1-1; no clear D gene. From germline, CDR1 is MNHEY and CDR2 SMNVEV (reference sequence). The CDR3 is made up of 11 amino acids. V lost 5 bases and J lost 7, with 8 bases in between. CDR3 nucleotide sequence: TGTGCCAGCAGTGGTTGGGGTGAAGCTTTCTTT. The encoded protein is CASSGWGEAFF.

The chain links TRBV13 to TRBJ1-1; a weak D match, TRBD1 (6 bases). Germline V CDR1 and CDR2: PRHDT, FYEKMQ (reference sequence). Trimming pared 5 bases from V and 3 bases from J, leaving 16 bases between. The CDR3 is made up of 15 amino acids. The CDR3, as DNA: TGTGCCAGCAGCAAAAAGACAGGTTGGGACACTGAAGCTTTCTTT. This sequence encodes CASSKKTGWDTEAFF.

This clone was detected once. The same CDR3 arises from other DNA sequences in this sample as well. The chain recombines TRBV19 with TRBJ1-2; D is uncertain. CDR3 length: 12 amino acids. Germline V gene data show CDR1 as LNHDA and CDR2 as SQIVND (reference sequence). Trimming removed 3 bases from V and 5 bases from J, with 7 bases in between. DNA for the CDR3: TGTGCCAGTAGTATTGTGGGGTATGGCTACACCTTC. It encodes CASSIVGYGYTF.

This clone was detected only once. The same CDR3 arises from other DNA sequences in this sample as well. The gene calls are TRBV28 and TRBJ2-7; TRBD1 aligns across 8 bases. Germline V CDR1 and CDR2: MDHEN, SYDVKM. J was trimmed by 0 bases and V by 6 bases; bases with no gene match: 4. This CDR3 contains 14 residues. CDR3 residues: CASSTGTGSYEQYF. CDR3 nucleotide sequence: TGTGCCAGCAGCACCGGGACAGGCTCCTACGAGCAGTACTTC.

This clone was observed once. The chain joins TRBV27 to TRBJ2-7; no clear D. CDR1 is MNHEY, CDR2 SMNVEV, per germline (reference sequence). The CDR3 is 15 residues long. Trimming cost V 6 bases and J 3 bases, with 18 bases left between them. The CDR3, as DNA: TGTGCCAGCAGCCCGACCCGGCAGAGCAACTACGAGCAGTACTTC. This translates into CASSPTRQSNYEQYF.

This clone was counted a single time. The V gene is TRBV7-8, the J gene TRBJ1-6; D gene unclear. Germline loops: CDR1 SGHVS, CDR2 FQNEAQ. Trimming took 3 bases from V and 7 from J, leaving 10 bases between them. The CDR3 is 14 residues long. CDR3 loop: CASSFEVGNSPLHF. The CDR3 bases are TGTGCCAGCAGCTTTGAGGTCGGAAATTCACCCCTCCACTTT.

Here the CDR3 reads CASSRKWGSNEKLFF. CDR3 bases: TGTGCCAGCAGCCGAAAGTGGGGGTCTAATGAAAAACTGTTTTTT. V is TRBV5-5 and J is TRBJ1-4, with D possibly being TRBD1 (5 bases). The CDR3 loop spans 15 amino acids. V was shortened by 4 bases and J by 3 bases, with 13 bases between the two germline ends. Germline-derived CDR1 and CDR2 are SGHKS and YYEKEE (reference sequence).

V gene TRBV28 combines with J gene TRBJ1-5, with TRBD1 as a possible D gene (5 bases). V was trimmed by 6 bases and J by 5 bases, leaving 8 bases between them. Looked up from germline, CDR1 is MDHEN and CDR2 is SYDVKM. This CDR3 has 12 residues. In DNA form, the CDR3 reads TGTGCCAGCAGGGAAGGGGATCAGCCCCAGCATTTT. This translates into CASREGDQPQHF.